The 10 T cell receptor beta chains reported below all come from one sample, sequenced in a study of blood T cell repertoires in COVID-19. Only in-frame clones appear in the TCRdb table, and some are missing; sequencing was by immunoSEQ multiplex PCR. In the table there are around 330,000 clones, less than 85% of which are singletons. What was sequenced was PBMCs or T cells enriched from blood (not recorded which). The receptors shown here come from a woman under 40 who had been exposed to COVID-19.

The chain couples TRBV14 to TRBJ2-1, with D tentatively TRBD2 (6 bases). Germline CDR1 is SGHDN and CDR2 is FVKESK. The CDR3 contains 16 residues. Trimming removed 2 bases from V and 0 bases from J, with 11 bases in between. The CDR3 protein is CASSQWGGSSYNEQFF. The CDR3 DNA is TGTGCCAGCAGCCAATGGGGAGGCAGCTCCTACAATGAGCAGTTCTTC.

The chain couples TRBV27 to TRBJ1-5, with D hard to call. Trimming left V 4 bases short and J 3 bases short, with 13 bases between. CDR1 MNHEY and CDR2 SMNVEV come from the germline V gene (reference sequence). The CDR3 runs to 15 residues. CDR3 amino acids: CASSSGFLFNQPQHF. The CDR3 bases are TGTGCCAGCAGTTCCGGGTTCCTCTTCAATCAGCCCCAGCATTTT.

V usage is TRBV7-9 and J usage is TRBJ2-3, with a weak D call TRBD1 (5 bases). The V end was cut by 2 bases, the J end by 11 bases, with 17 bases between. The CDR3 spans 14 residues. Germline assignment: CDR1 SEHNR and CDR2 FQNEAQ (reference sequence). The CDR3 reads CASSLQNRPLVQYF. DNA of the CDR3: TGTGCCAGCAGCTTACAAAACAGGCCCCTGGTGCAGTATTTT.

The chain couples TRBV6-5 to TRBJ2-3; no reliable D call. The CDR3 length is 12 residues. Germline V gives CDR1 MNHEY, CDR2 SVGAGI. Trimming pared 7 bases from V and 3 bases from J, leaving 8 bases between. CDR3 coding DNA: TGTGCCAGCAATCCCGGGACAGATACGCAGTATTTT. This translates into CASNPGTDTQYF.

V usage is TRBV15 and J usage is TRBJ2-1; weak D call: TRBD2 (7 bases). The V end was cut by 5 bases, the J end by 4 bases, with 15 bases between. This CDR3 is 15 amino acids long. CDR1 LNHNV and CDR2 YYDKDF come from the germline V gene (reference sequence). CDR3 amino acids: CATSGSGTPYNEQFF. In DNA form, the CDR3 reads TGTGCCACCAGCGGAAGCGGGACACCGTACAATGAGCAGTTCTTC.

The chain employs TRBV10-1 and TRBJ1-1; unclear D gene. The V end was cut by 3 bases, the J end by 4 bases, with 12 bases between. Germline V gives CDR1 WNHNN, CDR2 SYGVQD (reference sequence). The CDR3 is 14 amino acids. Here the CDR3 DNA reads TGCGCCAGCAGTGATGGAGCGGTGGGCACTGAAGCTTTCTTT. It yields the protein CASSDGAVGTEAFF.

The rearrangement links TRBV4-2 to TRBJ2-7, with D perhaps matching TRBD2 (6 bases). The germline CDR1 and CDR2 sequences are LGHNA and YNFKEQ. This CDR3 spans 15 amino acids. Trimming cost V 4 bases and J 3 bases, with 16 bases left between them. Here the CDR3 DNA reads TGTGCCAGCAGCCCTACCAAGGGACTGAACTACGAGCAGTACTTC. Translated, it gives CASSPTKGLNYEQYF.

This chain uses TRBV28 with TRBJ1-5; D call uncertain. The CDR3 is 12 residues long. Germline CDR1 MDHEN, CDR2 SYDVKM. V lost 6 bases to trimming and J lost 4 bases, with 7 bases between them. CDR3 residues: CASRNGNQPQHF. The DNA for the CDR3 is TGTGCCAGCAGAAACGGGAATCAGCCCCAGCATTTT.

This chain uses TRBV7-6 with TRBJ2-2, with 11 positions matching TRBD2. CDR3 length: 16 residues. Germline V gene sequence: CDR1 SGHVS, CDR2 FNYEAQ. V trimming: 3 bases; J trimming: 4 bases; junction bases outside the gene matches: 4. The CDR3 loop reads CASSFSGGASTGELFF. CDR3 sequence (DNA): TGTGCCAGCAGCTTTAGCGGGGGGGCAAGCACCGGGGAGCTGTTTTTT. Looking up the rest from reference TRBV7-6 and TRBJ2-2 gives the full variable domain: GAGVSQSPRYKVTKRGQDVALRCDPISGHVSLYWYRQALGQGPEFLTYFNYEAQQDKSGLPNDRFSAERPEGSISTLTIQRTEQRDSAMYRCASSFSGGASTGELFFGEGSRLTVL.

The chain couples TRBV6-5 to TRBJ2-7; the D gene is possibly TRBD2 (7 bases). CDR1 and CDR2 from the germline V gene are MNHEY and SVGAGI. The V gene lost 5 bases and the J gene lost 4 bases, with 15 bases spanning the gap. The CDR3 length is 14 residues. The CDR3: CASSMGAGGYEQYF. The CDR3, as DNA: TGTGCCAGCAGTATGGGGGCCGGGGGGTACGAGCAGTACTTC.